These T cell receptor beta chains were read from a single sample in a study of T cell repertoires in cytomegalovirus infection. TCRdb called the reads again in MiXCR, with one record for every CDR3 protein. The repertoire holds fewer than 850,000 distinct CDR3 sequences, with approximately 32% as singletons. For these receptors, no antigen is known. Sequences were derived from cultured CD8+ T cells from PBMCs, sampled from culture after CMV antigen stimulation. Receptor source: a human donor in good health (CMV status not recorded). Some clones in this sample may be carry-over from other donors' samples. CDR3s include the opening cysteine and the closing phenylalanine or tryptophan. Fields, in order: V gene, J gene, CDR3 protein.

V: TRBV25-1; J: TRBJ1-1; CDR3: CASSQWGTEAFF
V: TRBV7-6; J: TRBJ1-5; CDR3: CASSGGAPRPQHF
V: TRBV7-6; J: TRBJ1-5; CDR3: CASSPFTRDYSNQPQHF
V: TRBV12-3/TRBV12-4; J: TRBJ1-2; CDR3: CANLNGDTLGYGYTF
V: TRBV7-6; J: TRBJ1-2; CDR3: CASSSLDGPYGYTF
V: TRBV7-9; J: TRBJ2-7; CDR3: CASSPRTSGNTNEQYF
V: TRBV24-1; J: TRBJ2-3; CDR3: CATSDPGQGQDTQYF
V: TRBV5-4; J: TRBJ1-6; CDR3: CASSITGTGDSPLHF
V: TRBV12-3/TRBV12-4; J: TRBJ1-4; CDR3: CASRSELATNEKLFF
V: TRBV27; J: TRBJ1-5; CDR3: CASSVSRFGSNQPQHF
V: TRBV7-7; J: TRBJ2-5; CDR3: CASSRTDNQETQYF
V: TRBV27; J: TRBJ1-6; CDR3: CASSTLPDRNNSPLHF
V: TRBV27; J: TRBJ1-2; CDR3: CASSLSGTGVGYTF
V: TRBV7-9; J: TRBJ2-1; CDR3: CASSLEGTAQFF
V: TRBV12-3/TRBV12-4; J: TRBJ2-2; CDR3: CASSVQSGGELFF
V: TRBV15; J: TRBJ2-7; CDR3: CATGQGGSYEQYF
V: TRBV27; J: TRBJ2-1; CDR3: CASSLRARTSGGVNEQFF
V: TRBV6-1; J: TRBJ2-2; CDR3: CASSYGIVAFTGELFF
V: TRBV27; J: TRBJ1-1; CDR3: CASSLGPPGAFF
V: TRBV12-3/TRBV12-4; J: TRBJ1-1; CDR3: CASSSGRTSNTEAFF
V: TRBV19; J: TRBJ1-5; CDR3: CASTANTGLQPQHF
V: TRBV15; J: TRBJ2-5; CDR3: CATSRDARDIWQQETQYF
V: TRBV7-9; J: TRBJ2-1; CDR3: CASSPTSGGTKGQFF
V: TRBV7-9; J: TRBJ2-3; CDR3: CASSPQVNTDTQYF
V: TRBV27; J: TRBJ1-2; CDR3: CASTSFRDSQFYGYTF
V: TRBV27; J: TRBJ2-5; CDR3: CASSLFVGGGEETQYF
V: TRBV7-7; J: TRBJ2-2; CDR3: CASSFRFGVSWELFF
V: TRBV7-2; J: TRBJ2-3; CDR3: CASSFTGGPFEPDTQYF
V: TRBV29-1; J: TRBJ1-3; CDR3: CSVGTENSGNTIYF
V: TRBV12-3/TRBV12-4; J: TRBJ1-2; CDR3: CASSLKGPNPYYGYTF
V: TRBV12-3/TRBV12-4; J: TRBJ1-2; CDR3: CASSPGWAYGYTF
V: TRBV27; J: TRBJ1-5; CDR3: CASSSRDRGVPQHF
V: TRBV10-3; J: TRBJ1-2; CDR3: CAIRLTGAVDGYTF
V: TRBV11-2; J: TRBJ2-1; CDR3: CASTLWGDPPRNEQFF
V: TRBV9; J: TRBJ2-7; CDR3: CASSVGTVDEQYF